A selection of T cell receptor beta chains follows, all from one sample in a study of control samples from healthy donors and cancer patients. Profiled with immunoSEQ multiplex PCR; TCRdb holds only in-frame clones, not every one. The data contain about 170,000 clones, about 90% of them seen just once; the ten biggest clones take up roughly 5.3%. Material for sequencing was blood. These receptor sequences come from a woman younger than 45 in good health. CDR3s include the opening cysteine and the closing phenylalanine or tryptophan. A D gene is named only where the DNA matches it firmly. Size tells how often a clone was seen (once, few, many) or the class of an expanded clone, and some rows leave it out.

size: NA; J: TRBJ2-1; V: TRBV6-5; D: NA; CDR3: CASSSGAGEQFF; DNA: TGTGCCAGCAGCAGTGGGGCTGGTGAGCAGTTCTTC
size: NA; J: TRBJ2-1; V: TRBV30; D: TRBD2; CDR3: CASSGGYNEQFF; DNA: TGTGCCTCGTCGGGGGGGTACAATGAGCAGTTCTTC
size: NA; J: TRBJ1-4; V: TRBV15; D: TRBD1; CDR3: CATSSRRGTGSEKLFF; DNA: TGTGCCACCAGCAGCCGACGGGGGACAGGGAGTGAAAAACTGTTTTTT
size: NA; J: TRBJ1-2; V: TRBV29-1; D: NA; CDR3: CSARMTGSYGYTF; DNA: TGCAGCGCCCGCATGACAGGAAGCTATGGCTACACCTTC
size: NA; J: TRBJ1-1; V: TRBV12-3/TRBV12-4; D: NA; CDR3: CASSLRRTEAFF; DNA: TGTGCCAGCAGTTTGCGGCGGACTGAAGCTTTCTTT
size: NA; J: TRBJ1-6; V: TRBV28; D: NA; CDR3: CASSLPAERSPLHF; DNA: TGTGCCAGCAGTTTACCCGCGGAGAGATCACCCCTCCACTTT
size: NA; J: TRBJ1-1; V: TRBV4-1; D: NA; CDR3: CASSQLYRQLATEAFF; DNA: TGCGCCAGCAGCCAATTGTACAGACAGCTGGCCACTGAAGCTTTCTTT
size: NA; J: TRBJ1-1; V: TRBV21-1; D: NA; CDR3: CASSKRGMNTEAFF; DNA: TGTGCCAGCAGCAAACGAGGGATGAACACTGAAGCTTTCTTT
size: NA; J: TRBJ1-2; V: TRBV5-5; D: NA; CDR3: CASSFGGYDGYTF; DNA: TGTGCCAGCAGCTTCGGAGGGTATGATGGCTACACCTTC
size: NA; J: TRBJ2-7; V: TRBV5-1; D: NA; CDR3: CASSFPDEGRAYEQYF; DNA: TGCGCCAGCAGCTTTCCGGACGAGGGGCGGGCGTACGAGCAGTACTTC
size: NA; J: TRBJ1-6; V: TRBV27; D: NA; CDR3: CASSLRDSPLHF; DNA: TGTGCCAGCAGTTTGAGGGATTCACCCCTCCACTTT
size: NA; J: TRBJ1-1; V: TRBV5-4; D: NA; CDR3: CASSSTPEVSTEAFF; DNA: TGTGCCAGCAGCTCCACCCCCGAGGTCAGCACTGAAGCTTTCTTT
size: NA; J: TRBJ1-1; V: TRBV7-9; D: NA; CDR3: CASSLDFNTEAFF; DNA: TGTGCCAGCAGCTTGGATTTTAACACTGAAGCTTTCTTT
size: NA; J: TRBJ1-4; V: TRBV7-9; D: NA; CDR3: CASSSLGTNEKLFF; DNA: TGTGCCAGCAGCTCTCTAGGGACTAATGAAAAACTGTTTTTT
size: NA; J: TRBJ1-2; V: TRBV13; D: NA; CDR3: CASSLGSLGNYGYTF; DNA: TGTGCCAGCAGCTTAGGCTCTCTTGGGAACTATGGCTACACCTTC
size: NA; J: TRBJ2-4; V: TRBV2; D: NA; CDR3: CASQEIIAKNIQYF; DNA: TGTGCCAGCCAGGAGATTATAGCCAAAAACATTCAGTACTTC
size: NA; J: TRBJ2-7; V: TRBV5-1; D: TRBD1; CDR3: CASSLQGGGHEQYF; DNA: TGCGCCAGCAGCCTACAGGGGGGAGGTCACGAGCAGTACTTC
size: few; J: TRBJ2-3; V: TRBV13; D: NA; CDR3: CASSLGGLSTDTQYF; DNA: TGTGCCAGCAGCCTTGGGGGGCTAAGCACAGATACGCAGTATTTT
size: NA; J: TRBJ2-2; V: TRBV7-2; D: TRBD2; CDR3: CASSLVGAGGPVTGELFF; DNA: TGTGCCAGCAGCTTAGTTGGGGCGGGAGGGCCAGTCACCGGGGAGCTGTTTTTT
size: NA; J: TRBJ2-3; V: TRBV19; D: NA; CDR3: CASTGNPDTQYF; DNA: TGTGCCAGTACCGGGAACCCAGATACGCAGTATTTT
size: NA; J: TRBJ2-1; V: TRBV12-5; D: TRBD1; CDR3: CASGSGTGGHNEQFF; DNA: TGTGCTAGTGGTTCCGGGACAGGGGGTCACAATGAGCAGTTCTTC
size: once; J: TRBJ1-3; V: TRBV3-1/TRBV3-2; D: NA; CDR3: CASSQGIGSGNTIYF; DNA: TGTGCCAGCAGCCAGGGGATCGGCTCTGGAAACACCATATATTTT
size: NA; J: TRBJ2-5; V: TRBV13; D: NA; CDR3: CASSLPSAQETQYF; DNA: TGTGCCAGCAGCCTACCTTCAGCCCAAGAGACCCAGTACTTC
size: NA; J: TRBJ2-7; V: TRBV10-1; D: NA; CDR3: CANHVEGSIEQYF; DNA: TGCGCCAACCATGTTGAGGGATCTATCGAGCAGTACTTC
size: NA; J: TRBJ1-2; V: TRBV12-3/TRBV12-4; D: NA; CDR3: CASSPDSPNGYTF; DNA: TGTGCCAGCAGTCCGGACAGTCCCAATGGCTACACCTTC
size: NA; J: TRBJ1-5; V: TRBV19; D: NA; CDR3: CASNGGSASNQPQHF; DNA: TGTGCCAGTAACGGAGGTTCCGCGAGCAATCAGCCCCAGCATTTT